Following are 27 T cell receptor beta chains from one sample sequenced in a study of cytomegalovirus exposure and HLA in healthy donors. The PCR contained 60 Vbeta and 13 Jbeta primers. The method was immunoSEQ multiplex PCR; TCRdb's version includes in-frame clones alone and lacks a portion of them. The sample has around 150,000 clones, 82% seen once. The sequencing sample was made of PBMCs. Every receptor here comes from a girl aged 10 to 17 in good health and CMV-seropositive.

The rearrangement links TRBV10-3 to TRBJ1-2, with a tentative D call TRBD1 (5 bases). The V gene's germline CDR1 is ENHRY and CDR2 SYGVKD. This CDR3 has 14 residues. V lost 0 bases to trimming and J lost 6 bases, with 11 bases between them. This CDR3 is CAISESSGSHGYTF. The CDR3 nucleotides read TGTGCCATCAGTGAGTCGTCAGGGTCGCATGGCTACACCTTC.

The chain combines TRBV7-9 with TRBJ2-1; TRBD2 agrees at 8 bases. V gave up 4 bases and J gave up 0 bases; unmatched junction bases: 14. Germline values: CDR1 SEHNR, CDR2 FQNEAQ (reference sequence). The CDR3 is 19 residues long. CDR3 sequence (DNA): TGTGCCAGCAGCTCTCGGGGGGGGCGGGGGGCTAGCTCCTACAATGAGCAGTTCTTC. It encodes CASSSRGGRGASSYNEQFF. The whole variable domain, remainder taken from reference TRBV7-9 and TRBJ2-1, is DTGVSQNPRHKITKRGQNVTFRCDPISEHNRLYWYRQTLGQGPEFLTYFQNEAQLEKSRLLSDRFSAERPKGSFSTLEIQRTEQGDSAMYLCASSSRGGRGASSYNEQFFGPGTRLTVL.

The rearrangement joins TRBV10-3 to TRBJ2-2; 8 bases line up with TRBD1. With 6 bases clipped from V and 3 bases from J, the junction kept 0 bases outside the gene matches. The length of the CDR3 is 13 residues. Germline V gene sequence: CDR1 ENHRY, CDR2 SYGVKD. The CDR3 DNA sequence: TGTGCCATCAGGACAGGGGACACCGGGGAGCTGTTTTTT. This codes for CAIRTGDTGELFF.

The V call is TRBV30, the J call TRBJ2-3; possibly TRBD2 for D (5 bases). This CDR3 contains 14 residues. The V end lost 5 bases, the J end lost 2 bases, and 14 bases lay between the germline ends. Germline CDR1 reads GTSNPN; CDR2 reads SVGIG (reference sequence). CDR3 nucleotide sequence: TGTGCCTGGGACGAACGGCGGGTCACAGATACGCAGTATTTT. Its protein product is CAWDERRVTDTQYF.

The rearrangement uses TRBV29-1 and TRBJ2-3; 8 nucleotides agree with TRBD2. With 7 bases clipped from V and 1 base from J, the junction kept 7 bases outside the gene matches. CDR3 length: 14 residues. Looked up from germline, CDR1 is SQVTM and CDR2 is ANQGSEA. The CDR3 reads CSDRERGRTDTQYF. The CDR3 coding sequence is TGCAGCGACCGAGAGCGGGGGCGCACAGATACGCAGTATTTT.

The chain combines TRBV30 with TRBJ1-1; 8 nucleotides match TRBD1. V lost 1 base to trimming and J lost 4 bases; unmatched junction nucleotides: 5. This CDR3 has 14 residues. Germline V gene sequence: CDR1 GTSNPN, CDR2 SVGIG (reference sequence). The CDR3, as DNA: TGTGCCTGGAGTGGTACAGGGGGAGGCACTGAAGCTTTCTTT. It specifies CAWSGTGGGTEAFF.

The chain carries TRBV5-1 and TRBJ1-1; 9 bases fit TRBD1. V trimming: 4 bases; J trimming: 3 bases; junction bases outside the gene matches: 7. This CDR3 spans 15 amino acids. The germline V gene encodes CDR1 SGHRS and CDR2 YFSETQ. The CDR3 region has the DNA TGCGCCAGCAGCCTACGGACAGGGGTAGACACTGAAGCTTTCTTT. Protein sequence: CASSLRTGVDTEAFF. The whole variable domain, filled in from reference TRBV5-1 and TRBJ1-1, reads KAGVTQTPRYLIKTRGQQVTLSCSPISGHRSVSWYQQTPGQGLQFLFEYFSETQRNKGNFPGRFSGRQFSNSRSEMNVSTLELGDSALYLCASSLRTGVDTEAFFGQGTRLTVV.

The chain combines TRBV11-2 with TRBJ2-2; perhaps TRBD2 as D (5 bases). The germline V and J ends were trimmed by 6 bases and 3 bases, with 23 bases remaining between them. Per germline, CDR1 SGHAT and CDR2 FQNNGV. This CDR3 is 18 amino acids long. The CDR3 here is CASRPSWVRTEYTGELFF. The CDR3 DNA reads TGTGCCAGCAGGCCCAGTTGGGTTAGGACTGAGTACACCGGGGAGCTGTTTTTT.

V gene TRBV28 combines with J gene TRBJ1-1; TRBD1 is a possible D gene (6 bases). The CDR3 runs 14 residues. Germline CDR1 MDHEN, CDR2 SYDVKM. V lost 5 bases and J lost 5, with 15 bases in between. The DNA of the CDR3 is TGTGCCAGCAGTCTCCCACAGGGACGGACTGAAGCTTTCTTT. Residues: CASSLPQGRTEAFF.

The chain joins TRBV4-1 to TRBJ1-5; TRBD1 aligns across 10 bases. The CDR3 has 15 amino acids. V was clipped by 3 bases and J by 5 bases; unmatched bases: 4. Looked up from germline, CDR1 is MGHRA and CDR2 is YSYEKL. The CDR3 sequence is CASSQGQGPDQPQHF. The CDR3 nucleotides read TGCGCCAGCAGCCAGGGACAGGGGCCCGATCAGCCCCAGCATTTT.

The V and J genes are TRBV19 and TRBJ1-5, with TRBD1 as a possible D gene (6 bases). V lost 3 bases to trimming and J lost 4 bases, with 22 bases between them. CDR1 LNHDA and CDR2 SQIVND come from the germline V gene (reference sequence). The CDR3 covers 18 residues. The CDR3 loop is CASSIFEKPGQPNQPQHF. The CDR3 bases are TGTGCCAGTAGTATTTTTGAAAAACCGGGACAACCTAATCAGCCCCAGCATTTT.

The chain carries TRBV28 and TRBJ2-5, with 7 bases aligning to TRBD2. CDR3 size: 13 residues. V shed 5 bases and J 3 bases; nucleotides not matched to a gene: 3. CDR1 is MDHEN, CDR2 SYDVKM, per germline. As DNA, the CDR3 is TGTGCCAGCAGTACTAGCGATGAAGAGACCCAGTACTTC. This sequence encodes CASSTSDEETQYF.

The chain couples TRBV2 to TRBJ2-1; D may be TRBD1 or TRBD2 (5 bases each). From germline, CDR1 is SNHLY and CDR2 FYNNEI. Trimming took 6 bases from V and 8 from J, leaving 11 bases between them. This CDR3 is 12 amino acids long. CDR3 nucleotides: TGTGCCAGCAGGGAACTAGGGGATGAGCAGTTCTTC. Amino acids: CASRELGDEQFF.

The table lists this clone with a few counts. V gene TRBV5-1 combines with J gene TRBJ2-1; D might be TRBD2 (7 bases). V lost 3 bases to trimming and J lost 7 bases, with 14 bases between them. The germline V gene has CDR1 SGHRS and CDR2 YFSETQ. CDR3 length equals 14 residues. For the CDR3, the DNA is TGCGCCAGCAGCTCCGGGGGAGGGGGAAATGAGCAGTTCTTC. Encoded protein: CASSSGGGGNEQFF.

This sequence joins TRBV5-4 and TRBJ2-5, with 12 bases identical to TRBD2. V was pared by 0 bases and J by 3 bases, with 3 bases of the junction left unmatched. CDR1 and CDR2 from the germline V gene are SGHNT and YYREEE (reference sequence). There are 16 residues in the CDR3. The CDR3 spells CASSLGPSGREETQYF. CDR3 in DNA: TGTGCCAGCAGCTTGGGTCCTAGCGGGAGGGAAGAGACCCAGTACTTC.

V gene TRBV19 combines with J gene TRBJ2-7; a weak D match, TRBD2 (6 bases). The CDR3 totals 14 residues. V was clipped by 10 bases and J by 2 bases, with 18 bases between them. Germline V lookup: CDR1 LNHDA, CDR2 SQIVND (reference sequence). The CDR3 sequence is CATGRRDGAYEQYF. The CDR3 region has the DNA TGTGCCACCGGACGGCGGGACGGGGCCTACGAGCAGTACTTC.

The sample holds one count of this clone. The chain joins TRBV29-1 to TRBJ2-5, with a weak D call TRBD1 (5 bases). The CDR3 is 14 residues long. Trimming removed 6 bases from V and 4 bases from J, with 18 bases in between. Per the germline V gene, CDR1 is SQVTM and CDR2 is ANQGSEA. The CDR3 DNA reads TGCAGCGTACGTCGCCCAGGGTCGCGAGAGACCCAGTACTTC. The encoded protein is CSVRRPGSRETQYF.

The J gene is TRBJ2-5, the V gene TRBV11-1; no clear D. The CDR3 length is 14 residues. Germline V gene data show CDR1 as SGHAT and CDR2 as FQDESV (reference sequence). V lost 1 base, J lost 1 base, and 7 bases lay in between. CDR3 loop: CASSLGGLQETQYF. CDR3 DNA sequence: TGTGCCAGCAGCTTAGGCGGCCTCCAAGAGACCCAGTACTTC.

This clone was observed a single time. The chain recombines TRBV6-5 with TRBJ1-5; 8 bases fit TRBD1. Losses at the gene ends were 6 bases for V and 7 bases for J; bases not matched to a gene: 8. CDR1 and CDR2 from the germline V gene are MNHEY and SVGAGI. The CDR3 is made up of 14 amino acids. The CDR3 sequence: CASSPGQGGQPQHF. The CDR3 coding sequence is TGTGCCAGCAGCCCCGGACAGGGCGGGCAGCCCCAGCATTTT.

The chain recombines TRBV15 with TRBJ2-7; 7 bases line up with TRBD1. Germline V CDR1 and CDR2: LNHNV, YYDKDF (reference sequence). The CDR3 covers 15 residues. The junction had 6 bases not matched to a gene; V was cut back by 2 bases and J by 2 bases. The CDR3 protein is CATSRRGLTTYEQYF. The CDR3 DNA follows: TGTGCCACCAGCAGAAGGGGGCTCACCACCTACGAGCAGTACTTC.

This chain uses TRBV5-1 with TRBJ2-3; no clear D gene. The CDR3 loop spans 14 amino acids. Germline V lookup: CDR1 SGHRS, CDR2 YFSETQ. V was trimmed by 0 bases and J by 1 base, leaving 6 bases between them. The CDR3 nucleotides read TGCGCCAGCAGCTTGGCGCAGGGCACAGATACGCAGTATTTT. Translation gives CASSLAQGTDTQYF.

The chain has TRBV5-4 and TRBJ2-1; 7 bases fit TRBD1. The CDR3 contains 14 residues. V was clipped by 0 bases and J by 6 bases; unmatched bases: 3. Germline values: CDR1 SGHNT, CDR2 YYREEE (reference sequence). CDR3 in amino acids: CASSLGQGSNEQFF. CDR3 DNA: TGTGCCAGCAGCTTGGGACAGGGTTCCAATGAGCAGTTCTTC.

The V gene is TRBV6-1, the J gene TRBJ1-2; D call uncertain. Per germline, CDR1 MNHNS and CDR2 SASEGT. V gave up 5 bases and J gave up 4 bases, with 11 bases separating them. This CDR3 comprises 13 residues. The DNA for the CDR3 is TGTGCCAGCAGTCAATATTCGGGCTATGGCTACACCTTC. This translates into CASSQYSGYGYTF.

This chain connects TRBV18 to TRBJ2-2, with TRBD2 identical over 7 bases. V dropped 0 bases and J dropped 3; count of bases not matched to a gene: 4. From germline, CDR1 is KGHSH and CDR2 LQKENI. The CDR3 has 16 residues. CDR3 sequence reads: CASSPPEGRDTGELFF. In DNA form, the CDR3 reads TGTGCCAGCTCACCACCGGAGGGGAGGGACACCGGGGAGCTGTTTTTT.

This chain connects TRBV6-1 to TRBJ1-1; D might be TRBD1 (6 bases). The CDR3 extends over 15 amino acids. The germline CDR1 and CDR2 sequences are MNHNS and SASEGT. Trimming took 4 bases from V and 11 from J, leaving 23 bases between them. For the CDR3, the DNA is TGTGCCAGCAGTGTACAACAGGGAAGGGGCTTCTCGGCTTTCTTT. It codes for CASSVQQGRGFSAFF.

This chain uses TRBV27 with TRBJ2-5; 11 positions agree with TRBD2. The CDR3 has 14 residues. Germline V CDR1 and CDR2: MNHEY, SMNVEV (reference sequence). Trimming removed 2 bases from V and 11 bases from J; junction bases left unmatched: 7. As DNA, the CDR3 is TGTGCCAGCAGTTTACGAGGACTAGCGGGCGTACAGTACTTC. Translating gives CASSLRGLAGVQYF.

This chain connects TRBV7-9 to TRBJ2-7, with D hard to call. The CDR3 is made up of 15 amino acids. Germline assignment: CDR1 SEHNR and CDR2 FQNEAQ (reference sequence). V gave up 5 bases and J gave up 0 bases, with 14 bases separating them. The CDR3 protein is CASSPHLDSSYEQYF. The CDR3 nucleotides read TGTGCCAGCAGCCCCCATTTAGATTCCTCCTACGAGCAGTACTTC.